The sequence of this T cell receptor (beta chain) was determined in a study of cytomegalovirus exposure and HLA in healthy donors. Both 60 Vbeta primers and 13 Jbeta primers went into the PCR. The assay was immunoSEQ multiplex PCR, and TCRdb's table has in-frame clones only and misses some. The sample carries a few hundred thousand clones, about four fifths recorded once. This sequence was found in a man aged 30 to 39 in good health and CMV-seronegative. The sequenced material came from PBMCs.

As DNA, the CDR3 is TGTGCCAGCAGTGACACAGGGGAAAGGACGGATGGCTACACCTTC. This codes for CASSDTGERTDGYTF. The V and J genes are TRBV25-1 and TRBJ1-2; TRBD1 matches 7 bases. Germline V CDR1 and CDR2: MGHDK, SYGVNS. Unmatched junction bases numbered 10, after V lost 3 bases and J lost 6 bases. This CDR3 has 15 amino acids.